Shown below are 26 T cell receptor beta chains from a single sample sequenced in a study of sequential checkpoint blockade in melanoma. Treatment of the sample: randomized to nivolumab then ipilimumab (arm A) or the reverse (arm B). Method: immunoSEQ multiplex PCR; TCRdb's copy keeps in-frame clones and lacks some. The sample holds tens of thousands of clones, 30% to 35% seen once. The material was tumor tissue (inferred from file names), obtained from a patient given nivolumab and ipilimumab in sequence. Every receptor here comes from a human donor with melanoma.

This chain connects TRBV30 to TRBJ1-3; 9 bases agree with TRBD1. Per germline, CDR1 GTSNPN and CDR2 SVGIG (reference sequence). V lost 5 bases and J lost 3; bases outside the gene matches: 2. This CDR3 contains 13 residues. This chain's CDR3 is CAWGTGLGNTIYF. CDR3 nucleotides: TGTGCCTGGGGGACAGGGCTTGGAAACACCATATATTTT.

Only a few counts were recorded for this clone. DNA for the CDR3: TGTGCCAGCAGTGACCCCGGGGTAGGCGCGGGAGAACGGTCTAACACAGATACGCAGTATTTT. This translates into CASSDPGVGAGERSNTDTQYF. The rearrangement uses TRBV6-4 and TRBJ2-3; 7 bases align to TRBD2. With 2 bases clipped from V and 2 bases from J, the junction kept 22 bases outside the gene matches. Looked up from germline, CDR1 is MRHNA and CDR2 is SNTAGT. The CDR3 sequence is 21 residues long.

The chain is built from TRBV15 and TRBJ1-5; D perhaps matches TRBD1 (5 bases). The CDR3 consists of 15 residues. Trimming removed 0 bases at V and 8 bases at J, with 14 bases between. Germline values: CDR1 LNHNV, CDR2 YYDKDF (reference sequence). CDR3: CATSRDFIAGKPQHF. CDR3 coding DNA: TGTGCCACCAGCAGAGATTTTATTGCAGGGAAGCCCCAGCATTTT.

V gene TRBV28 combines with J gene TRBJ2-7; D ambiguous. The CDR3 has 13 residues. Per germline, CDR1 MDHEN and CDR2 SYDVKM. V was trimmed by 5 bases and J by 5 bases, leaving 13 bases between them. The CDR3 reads CASSLTGSNEQYF. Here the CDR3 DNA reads TGTGCCAGCAGTCTAACCGGATCGAACGAGCAGTACTTC. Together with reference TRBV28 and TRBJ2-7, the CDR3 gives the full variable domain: DVKVTQSSRYLVKRTGEKVFLECVQDMDHENMFWYRQDPGLGLRLIYFSYDVKMKEKGDIPEGYSVSREKKERFSLILESASTNQTSMYLCASSLTGSNEQYFGPGTRLTVT.

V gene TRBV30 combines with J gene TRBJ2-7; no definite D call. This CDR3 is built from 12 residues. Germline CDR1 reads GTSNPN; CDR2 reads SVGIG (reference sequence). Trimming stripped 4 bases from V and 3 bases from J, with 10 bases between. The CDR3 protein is CAWKGLDYEQYF. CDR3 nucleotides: TGTGCCTGGAAGGGCCTAGACTACGAGCAGTACTTC.

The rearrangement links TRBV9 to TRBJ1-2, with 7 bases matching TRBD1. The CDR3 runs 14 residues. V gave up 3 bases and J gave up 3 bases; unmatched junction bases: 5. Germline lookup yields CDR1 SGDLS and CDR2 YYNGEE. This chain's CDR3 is CASSGQGVYYGYTF. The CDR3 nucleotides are TGTGCCAGCAGCGGACAGGGAGTGTACTATGGCTACACCTTC.

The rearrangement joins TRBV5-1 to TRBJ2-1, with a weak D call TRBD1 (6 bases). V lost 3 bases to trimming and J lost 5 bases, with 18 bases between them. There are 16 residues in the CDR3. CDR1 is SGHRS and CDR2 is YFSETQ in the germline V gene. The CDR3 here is CASSSRTGLIHNEQFF. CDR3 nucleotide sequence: TGCGCCAGCAGCTCCCGAACAGGGCTAATCCACAATGAGCAGTTCTTC. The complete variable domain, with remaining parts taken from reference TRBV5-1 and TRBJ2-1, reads KAGVTQTPRYLIKTRGQQVTLSCSPISGHRSVSWYQQTPGQGLQFLFEYFSETQRNKGNFPGRFSGRQFSNSRSEMNVSTLELGDSALYLCASSSRTGLIHNEQFFGPGTRLTVL.

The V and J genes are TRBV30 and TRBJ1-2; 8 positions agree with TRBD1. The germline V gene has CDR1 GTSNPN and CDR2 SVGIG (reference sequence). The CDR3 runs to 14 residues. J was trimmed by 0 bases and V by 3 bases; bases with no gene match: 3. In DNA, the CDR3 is TGTGCCTGGAGGGAACAGGGGGCTAACTATGGCTACACCTTC. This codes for CAWREQGANYGYTF.

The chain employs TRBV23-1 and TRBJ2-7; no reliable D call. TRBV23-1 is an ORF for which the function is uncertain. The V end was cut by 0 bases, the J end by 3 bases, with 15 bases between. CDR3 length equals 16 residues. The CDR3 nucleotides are TGCGCCAGCAGTCAATCGACCCGGTACCAATTCTACGAGCAGTACTTC. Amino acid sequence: CASSQSTRYQFYEQYF.

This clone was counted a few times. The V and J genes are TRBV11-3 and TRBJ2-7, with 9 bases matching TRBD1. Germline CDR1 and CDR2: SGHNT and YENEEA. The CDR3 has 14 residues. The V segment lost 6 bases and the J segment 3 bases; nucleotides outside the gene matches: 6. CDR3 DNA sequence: TGTGCCAGCAGGAGGACAGGGGAGGGCTACGAGCAGTACTTC. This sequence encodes CASRRTGEGYEQYF.

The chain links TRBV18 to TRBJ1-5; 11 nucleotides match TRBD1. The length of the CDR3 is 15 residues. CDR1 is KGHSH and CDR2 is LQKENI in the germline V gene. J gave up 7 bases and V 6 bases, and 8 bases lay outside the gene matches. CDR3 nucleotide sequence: TGTGCCAGCTCCCTTGGACAGGGGGCGGGCCAGCCCCAGCATTTT. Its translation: CASSLGQGAGQPQHF.

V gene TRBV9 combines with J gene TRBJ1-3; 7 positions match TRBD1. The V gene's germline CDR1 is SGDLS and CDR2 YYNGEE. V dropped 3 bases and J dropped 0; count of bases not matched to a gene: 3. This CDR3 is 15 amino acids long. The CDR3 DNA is TGTGCCAGCAGCGAGGGACAGATCTCTGGAAACACCATATATTTT. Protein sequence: CASSEGQISGNTIYF. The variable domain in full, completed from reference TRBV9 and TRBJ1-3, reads DSGVTQTPKHLITATGQRVTLRCSPRSGDLSVYWYQQSLDQGLQFLIQYYNGEERAKGNILERFSAQQFPDLHSELNLSSLELGDSALYFCASSEGQISGNTIYFGEGSWLTVV.

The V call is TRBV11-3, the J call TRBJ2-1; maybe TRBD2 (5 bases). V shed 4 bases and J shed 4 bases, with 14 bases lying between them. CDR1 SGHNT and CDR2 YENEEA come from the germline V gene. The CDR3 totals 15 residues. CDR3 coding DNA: TGTGCCAGCAGCTCCTACGGGGTGGGATACAATGAGCAGTTCTTC. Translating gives CASSSYGVGYNEQFF.

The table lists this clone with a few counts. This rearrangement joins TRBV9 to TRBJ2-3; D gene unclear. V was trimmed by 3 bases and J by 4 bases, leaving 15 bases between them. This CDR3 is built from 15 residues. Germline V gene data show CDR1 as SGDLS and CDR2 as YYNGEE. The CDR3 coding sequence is TGTGCCAGCAGCGCCAGGAACGGAGTTTCAGATACGCAGTATTTT. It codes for CASSARNGVSDTQYF.

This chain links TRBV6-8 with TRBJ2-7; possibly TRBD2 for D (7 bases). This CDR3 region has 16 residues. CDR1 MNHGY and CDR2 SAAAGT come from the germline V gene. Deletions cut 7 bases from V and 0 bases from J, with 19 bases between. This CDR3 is CASIHRGAPGSYEQYF. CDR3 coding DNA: TGTGCCAGCATCCACCGGGGGGCCCCGGGCTCCTACGAGCAGTACTTC.

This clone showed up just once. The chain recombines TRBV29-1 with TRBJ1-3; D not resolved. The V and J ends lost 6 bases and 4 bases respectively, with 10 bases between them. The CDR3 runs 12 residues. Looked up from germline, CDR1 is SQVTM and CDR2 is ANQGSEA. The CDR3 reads CSVDLQGNTIYF. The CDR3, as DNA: TGCAGCGTGGACCTACAGGGAAACACCATATATTTT. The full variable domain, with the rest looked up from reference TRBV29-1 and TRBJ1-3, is SAVISQKPSRDICQRGTSLTIQCQVDSQVTMMFWYRQQPGQSLTLIATANQGSEATYESGFVIDKFPISRPNLTFSTLTVSNMSPEDSSIYLCSVDLQGNTIYFGEGSWLTVV.

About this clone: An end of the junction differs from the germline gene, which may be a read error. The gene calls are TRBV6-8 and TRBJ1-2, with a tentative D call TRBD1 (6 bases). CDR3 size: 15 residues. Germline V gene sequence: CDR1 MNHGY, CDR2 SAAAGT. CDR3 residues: CASSDSGGPNYGYTF. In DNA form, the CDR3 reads TGTGCCAGCAGTGACTCTGGGGGGCCGAACTATGGCTACACCTTC.

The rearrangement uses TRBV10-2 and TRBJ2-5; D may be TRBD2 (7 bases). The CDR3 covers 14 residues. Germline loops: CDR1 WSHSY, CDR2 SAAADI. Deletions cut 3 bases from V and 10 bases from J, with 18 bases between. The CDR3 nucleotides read TGCGCCAGCAGTGAATCCCTTCTAGGGGGGGTCCAGTACTTC. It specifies CASSESLLGGVQYF.

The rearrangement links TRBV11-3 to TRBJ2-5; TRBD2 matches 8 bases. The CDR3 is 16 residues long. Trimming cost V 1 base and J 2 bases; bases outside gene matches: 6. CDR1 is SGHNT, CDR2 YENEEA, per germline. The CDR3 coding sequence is TGTGCCAGCAGCTTAGTAGCGGGGAGGGGGCAAGAGACCCAGTACTTC. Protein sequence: CASSLVAGRGQETQYF.

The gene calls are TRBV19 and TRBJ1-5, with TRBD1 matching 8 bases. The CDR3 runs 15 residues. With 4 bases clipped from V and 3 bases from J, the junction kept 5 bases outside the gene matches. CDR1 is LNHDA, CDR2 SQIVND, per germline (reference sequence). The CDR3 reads CASSTGQGHNQPQHF. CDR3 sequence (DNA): TGTGCCAGTAGTACCGGACAGGGCCACAATCAGCCCCAGCATTTT.

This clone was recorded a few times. This chain's CDR3 is CASSFPRGTGELFF. CDR3 coding DNA: TGTGCCAGCAGTTTTCCTCGGGGAACCGGGGAGCTGTTTTTT. The chain combines TRBV28 with TRBJ2-2; TRBD2 is a possible D gene (5 bases). V gave up 3 bases and J gave up 5 bases, with 10 bases separating them. The CDR3 has 14 amino acids. Germline CDR1 and CDR2: MDHEN and SYDVKM.

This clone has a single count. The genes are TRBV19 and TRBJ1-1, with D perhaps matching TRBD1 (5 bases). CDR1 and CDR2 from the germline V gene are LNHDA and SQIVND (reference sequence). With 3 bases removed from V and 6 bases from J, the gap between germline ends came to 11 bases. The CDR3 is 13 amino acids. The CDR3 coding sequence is TGTGCCAGTAGTATTCGTCAGGGCTCTGAAGCTTTCTTT. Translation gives CASSIRQGSEAFF.

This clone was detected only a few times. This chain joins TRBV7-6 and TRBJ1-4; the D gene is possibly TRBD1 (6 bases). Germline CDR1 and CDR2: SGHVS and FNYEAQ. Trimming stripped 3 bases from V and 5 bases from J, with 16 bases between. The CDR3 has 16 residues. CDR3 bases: TGTGCCAGCAGCTTGGAAGGGGCAGGGGAGAATGAAAAACTGTTTTTT. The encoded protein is CASSLEGAGENEKLFF.

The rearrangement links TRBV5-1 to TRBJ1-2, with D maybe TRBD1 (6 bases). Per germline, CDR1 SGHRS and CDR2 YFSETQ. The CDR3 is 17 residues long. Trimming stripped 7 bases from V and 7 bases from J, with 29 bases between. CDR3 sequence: CASSRGDKEVGAGGYTF. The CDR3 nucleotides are TGCGCCAGCTCCAGAGGGGACAAGGAGGTAGGGGCAGGTGGCTACACCTTC. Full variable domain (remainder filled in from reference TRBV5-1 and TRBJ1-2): KAGVTQTPRYLIKTRGQQVTLSCSPISGHRSVSWYQQTPGQGLQFLFEYFSETQRNKGNFPGRFSGRQFSNSRSEMNVSTLELGDSALYLCASSRGDKEVGAGGYTFGSGTRLTVV.

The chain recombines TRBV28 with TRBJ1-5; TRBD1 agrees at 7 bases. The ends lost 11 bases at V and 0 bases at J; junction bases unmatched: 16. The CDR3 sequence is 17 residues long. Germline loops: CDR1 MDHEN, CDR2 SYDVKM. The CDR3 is CASRRRGQLYSNQPQHF. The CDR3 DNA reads TGTGCCTCCCGGCGGAGGGGACAGCTTTATAGCAATCAGCCCCAGCATTTT.

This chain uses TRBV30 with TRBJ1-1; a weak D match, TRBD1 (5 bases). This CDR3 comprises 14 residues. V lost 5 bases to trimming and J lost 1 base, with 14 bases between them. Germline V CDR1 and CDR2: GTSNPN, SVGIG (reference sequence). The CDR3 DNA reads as TGTGCCTGGCGTAGATCGACAGCGAACACTGAAGCTTTCTTT. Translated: CAWRRSTANTEAFF. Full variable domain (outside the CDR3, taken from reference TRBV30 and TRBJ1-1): SQTIHQWPATLVQPVGSPLSLECTVEGTSNPNLYWYRQAAGRGLQLLFYSVGIGQISSEVPQNLSASRPQDRQFILSSKKLLLSDSGFYLCAWRRSTANTEAFFGQGTRLTVV.